A selection of T cell receptor beta chains follows, all from one sample in a study of shared clonotypes between healthy human individuals. Assay: immunoSEQ multiplex PCR; the TCRdb copy retains only in-frame clones and omits some. The sample lists hundreds of thousands of clones; around 96% were seen once. Sequencing used naive CD8+ T cells sorted from blood. Every receptor here comes from a woman in her twenties or thirties in good health. Both conserved end residues are part of each CDR3. A D gene is named only where the DNA matches it firmly. Size is omitted from some rows. Given values are once, few, many or a class for expanded clones.

clone_size	v_call	j_call	d_call	cdr3_nt	cdr3_aa
.	TRBV10-3	TRBJ2-7	TRBD1	TGTGCCATCAGTGGGGGGGACAGGACCCTCTACGAGCAGTACTTC	CAISGGDRTLYEQYF
.	TRBV7-8	TRBJ2-7	.	TGTGCCAGCAGCCTACAGACGGATGCCTACGAGCAGTACTTC	CASSLQTDAYEQYF
.	TRBV5-8	TRBJ2-5	.	TGTGCCAGCAGCCTGGGACTTCGAGTGCAAGAGACCCAGTACTTC	CASSLGLRVQETQYF
.	TRBV5-4	TRBJ2-7	TRBD1	TGTGCCAGCAGCTTCGGGGACAGGTTTCTCTACGAGCAGTACTTC	CASSFGDRFLYEQYF
.	TRBV10-3	TRBJ1-4	.	TGTGCCATCAGTGACAGTTTTAATGATGGAAAACTGTTTTTT	CAISDSFNDGKLFF
.	TRBV4-1	TRBJ1-2	TRBD1	TGCGCCAGCAGCGCCACCCTTAGACAGGGGGAGAACTATGGCTACACCTTC	CASSATLRQGENYGYTF
once	TRBV27	TRBJ1-5	.	TGTGCCAGCAGTTTCCGGGACCGTAGCGATCAGCCCCAGCATTTT	CASSFRDRSDQPQHF
.	TRBV11-2	TRBJ2-5	TRBD1	TGTGCCAGCAGCTTAGGATTAAGGGGGCCGGGAGAGACCCAGTACTTC	CASSLGLRGPGETQYF
.	TRBV4-2	TRBJ1-3	.	TGTGCCAGCAGCCAAGACACAGGGCGGGCAGGAAACACCATATATTTT	CASSQDTGRAGNTIYF
.	TRBV6-6	TRBJ2-7	TRBD2	TGTGCCAGCAGTTACGCGGGAGACGACTACGAGCAGTACTTC	CASSYAGDDYEQYF
.	TRBV9	TRBJ1-4	.	TGTGCCAGCAGCGTAGAGGGGGGGAGTAGTGACACAGAAAAACTGTTTTTT	CASSVEGGSSDTEKLFF
.	TRBV7-9	TRBJ1-5	.	TGTGCCAGCAGTGGCCTGACAGAATATAGCAATCAGCCCCAGCATTTT	CASSGLTEYSNQPQHF
.	TRBV6-5	TRBJ1-2	.	TGTGCCAGCAGTTACGCCAGATCTGACTATGGCTACACCTTC	CASSYARSDYGYTF
.	TRBV5-7	TRBJ1-3	TRBD1	TGTGCCAGCAGCTTGCCTCAGGACAGGGACTCTGGAAACACCATATATTTT	CASSLPQDRDSGNTIYF
.	TRBV15	TRBJ1-5	.	TGTGCCACCAGCTCCGGGGGTAGCAATCAGCCCCAGCATTTT	CATSSGGSNQPQHF
.	TRBV21-1	TRBJ2-7	.	TGTGCCAGCAGTCTAGCGCGCCACTACGAGCAGTACTTC	CASSLARHYEQYF
.	TRBV7-3	TRBJ2-7	.	TGTGCCAGCAGCTTAACGGGGTCATCCGAGCAGTACTTC	CASSLTGSSEQYF
.	TRBV18	TRBJ2-3	TRBD2	TGTGCCAGCTCACCACAGGACGGGAGGACAGATACGCAGTATTTT	CASSPQDGRTDTQYF
.	TRBV5-1	TRBJ1-2	TRBD1	TGCGCCAGCAGCTCCCGCAAGGGGCAGGGGGTATTCGGCTACACCTTC	CASSSRKGQGVFGYTF
.	TRBV28	TRBJ2-7	.	TGTGCCAGCAGCCCTGGACATTCCTACGAGCAGTACTTC	CASSPGHSYEQYF
.	TRBV5-1	TRBJ2-2	.	TGCGCCAGCAGCTTGTTGCAACCCAACACCGGGGAGCTGTTTTTT	CASSLLQPNTGELFF
.	TRBV19	TRBJ2-7	TRBD2	TGTGCCAGTAGTATAGGACTAGCGGGGAGATACGAGCAGTACTTC	CASSIGLAGRYEQYF
.	TRBV27	TRBJ2-1	.	TGTGCCAGCAGGCTAAGGGGATTTGAGCAGTTCTTC	CASRLRGFEQFF
.	TRBV28	TRBJ1-5	.	TGTGCCAGCAATCCCATAGGAAGGAGTCAGCCCCAGCATTTT	CASNPIGRSQPQHF
.	TRBV5-4	TRBJ1-1	TRBD1	TGTGCCAGCAGCACCCATGGAGCCTCAACAGGGGAAACTGAAGCTTTCTTT	CASSTHGASTGETEAFF